This T cell receptor beta chain was profiled in a study of T cell responses to AZD1222 COVID-19 vaccine. Study results and caveats: The study found Spike-specific TCR breadth and depth rose after two AZD1222 doses.

Assay: immunoSEQ multiplex PCR; the TCRdb copy retains only in-frame clones and omits some. The profile shows roughly 140,000 clones, more than 70% of them singletons. Comments on this clone: Its antigen is undetermined.

The germline gives CDR1 LGHDT, CDR2 YNNKEL (reference sequence). The V and J ends lost 6 bases and 5 bases respectively, with 12 bases between them. The CDR3 spans 13 residues. The sequences come from peripheral blood, collected on day 0 of AZD1222 vaccination. The chain carries TRBV3-1 (or the pseudogene TRBV3-2) and TRBJ2-3; D is uncertain. The source is an adult in good health. CDR3 loop: CASSRKFGDTQYF. In nucleotides, the CDR3 is TGTGCCAGCAGTCGGAAGTTCGGAGATACGCAGTATTTT.